Below are 18 T cell receptor beta chains sequenced from a single sample in a study of shared clonotypes between healthy human individuals. Profiling relied on immunoSEQ multiplex PCR, and the TCRdb table lists in-frame clones only, not all of them. The sample shows about 1 million clones, about 76% of them seen only once. Sequences were obtained from memory CD4+ T cells sorted from blood. Subset specified: CD45RA-negative fraction. Every receptor here comes from a man aged 18 to 35 in good health.

The chain employs TRBV10-3 and TRBJ2-7; 11 bases are a match to TRBD2. This CDR3 has 15 residues. Trimming cost V 10 bases and J 2 bases; bases outside gene matches: 10. CDR1 and CDR2 (germline): ENHRY, SYGVKD. CDR3 loop: CATASPGLAAYEQYF. The DNA of the CDR3 is TGTGCCACCGCGAGTCCGGGACTAGCGGCCTACGAGCAGTACTTC.

The V gene is TRBV5-4, the J gene TRBJ2-7; 7 bases align to TRBD2. The CDR3 runs to 13 residues. V shed 6 bases and J 4 bases; nucleotides not matched to a gene: 7. In germline, CDR1 is SGHNT, CDR2 YYREEE (reference sequence). The CDR3 reads CASKGEGKYEQYF. CDR3 nucleotide sequence: TGTGCCAGCAAAGGGGAGGGCAAGTACGAGCAGTACTTC.

J is TRBJ2-6 and V is TRBV10-3; perhaps TRBD2 as D (5 bases). The germline CDR1 and CDR2 sequences are ENHRY and SYGVKD. Deletions cut 0 bases from V and 0 bases from J, with 6 bases between. The CDR3 is 16 amino acids. The CDR3 nucleotides are TGTGCCATCAGTGAGTCTGAGGGCTCTGGGGCCAACGTCCTGACTTTC. It is translated as CAISESEGSGANVLTF.

In regard to this clone: Within the sample, other DNA sequences also encode this same CDR3. V gene TRBV5-6 combines with J gene TRBJ1-1, with D maybe TRBD1 (6 bases). Germline V gives CDR1 SGHDT, CDR2 YYEEEE. The CDR3 totals 12 residues. Trimming cost V 4 bases and J 5 bases, with 9 bases left between them. This chain's CDR3 is CASSLRGTEAFF. The CDR3 DNA reads as TGTGCCAGCAGCCTCAGGGGTACTGAAGCTTTCTTT.

This clone was seen a few times. The V and J genes are TRBV2 and TRBJ1-2, with 11 bases identical to TRBD1. Germline CDR1 is SNHLY and CDR2 is FYNNEI. There are 14 residues in the CDR3. The CDR3 DNA reads as TGTGCGACCAACCGGGGACAGGGGGGAGGAGGCTACACCTTC. Protein product: CATNRGQGGGGYTF.

The V call is TRBV11-2, the J call TRBJ2-5, with D possibly TRBD2 on 6 matching bases. The J call may not be correct, given that the DNA end is closer to TRBJ2-7. The CDR3 contains 16 residues. In germline, CDR1 is SGHAT, CDR2 FQNNGV. This CDR3 is CASSLRASVDSYEQYF. The CDR3 bases are TGTGCCAGCAGCTTGAGGGCTAGCGTAGATTCCTACGAGCAGTACTTC.

To note about this clone: The junction departs from the called germline gene at one end, perhaps through a read error. The chain is built from TRBV28 and TRBJ2-3; TRBD2 aligns across 9 bases. Germline V lookup: CDR1 MDHEN, CDR2 SYDVKM. The CDR3 sequence is 13 residues long. CDR3 nucleotide sequence: TGTGCCAGCAGCCCCCAGCTAGGGCTAGCGGGGAACTTT. Translating it yields CASSPQLGLAGNF.

The gene calls are TRBV4-1 and TRBJ1-2; perhaps TRBD1 as D (5 bases). This CDR3 spans 15 amino acids. V was clipped by 0 bases and J by 5 bases, with 13 bases between them. Germline lookup yields CDR1 MGHRA and CDR2 YSYEKL. CDR3 amino acids: CASSQDTTALYGYTF. The CDR3 DNA reads as TGCGCCAGCAGCCAAGATACGACAGCTTTATATGGCTACACCTTC.

This clone was observed a few times. V is TRBV5-1 and J is TRBJ1-6, with D possibly TRBD1 on 5 matching bases. Germline CDR1 reads SGHRS; CDR2 reads YFSETQ. The CDR3 covers 15 residues. Trimming pared 6 bases from V and 11 bases from J, leaving 21 bases between. The chain's CDR3 is CASKREGDIGAPLHF. The CDR3 DNA is TGCGCCAGCAAGCGTGAAGGGGATATCGGAGCACCCCTCCACTTT. The complete variable domain, with remaining parts taken from reference TRBV5-1 and TRBJ1-6, reads KAGVTQTPRYLIKTRGQQVTLSCSPISGHRSVSWYQQTPGQGLQFLFEYFSETQRNKGNFPGRFSGRQFSNSRSEMNVSTLELGDSALYLCASKREGDIGAPLHFGNGTRLTVT.

The CDR3 DNA reads TGCGCCAGCAGCCTGACGAGCTTACTAAGCGATTCTAGCACAGATACGCAGTATTTT. It specifies CASSLTSLLSDSSTDTQYF. The chain has TRBV4-3 and TRBJ2-3; D is uncertain. Between the trimmed V and J ends, which lost 4 bases and 0 bases, there was a span of 23 bases. The CDR3 totals 19 residues. Germline V gives CDR1 LGHNA, CDR2 YSLEER.

The CDR3 sequence: CASSNDRANQPQHF. CDR3 DNA: TGTGCCAGCAGTAACGACAGGGCAAATCAGCCCCAGCATTTT. The chain employs TRBV6-5 and TRBJ1-5; TRBD1 aligns across 7 bases. CDR3 length: 14 residues. Unmatched junction bases numbered 5, after V lost 5 bases and J lost 4 bases. CDR1 MNHEY and CDR2 SVGAGI come from the germline V gene.

This clone was seen only once. Other DNA sequences in the same sample also yield this CDR3. The chain carries TRBV30 and TRBJ2-7; 7 bases map to TRBD1. Germline values: CDR1 GTSNPN, CDR2 SVGIG (reference sequence). CDR3 length equals 13 residues. V dropped 2 bases and J dropped 3; count of bases not matched to a gene: 4. CDR3 DNA sequence: TGTGCCTGGAGTCGGGACAGAGGCTACGAGCAGTACTTC. It translates to CAWSRDRGYEQYF.

This chain joins TRBV4-1 and TRBJ1-3; D unclear. Germline-derived CDR1 and CDR2 are MGHRA and YSYEKL. Trimming took off 4 bases at V and 0 bases at J, with 16 bases between the two ends. This CDR3 is 17 amino acids long. CDR3 nucleotide sequence: TGCGCCAGCAGCCGACAACTAAAAGGGATCTCTGGAAACACCATATATTTT. The encoded protein is CASSRQLKGISGNTIYF.

The rearrangement links TRBV11-2 to TRBJ2-2; D not certain. The CDR3 length is 15 residues. V was clipped by 1 base and J by 2 bases, with 8 bases between them. Per germline, CDR1 SGHAT and CDR2 FQNNGV. The CDR3 spells CASSLAMTNTGELFF. Written as DNA, the CDR3 is TGTGCCAGCAGCTTAGCGATGACTAACACCGGGGAGCTGTTTTTT. The full variable domain, its missing parts supplied by reference TRBV11-2 and TRBJ2-2, is EAGVAQSPRYKIIEKRQSVAFWCNPISGHATLYWYQQILGQGPKLLIQFQNNGVVDDSQLPKDRFSAERLKGVDSTLKIQPAKLEDSAVYLCASSLAMTNTGELFFGEGSRLTVL.

The chain couples TRBV5-6 to TRBJ2-2; D is possibly TRBD1 (5 bases). The CDR3 sequence is 14 residues long. The V gene's germline CDR1 is SGHDT and CDR2 YYEEEE. Trimming cost V 3 bases and J 5 bases, with 11 bases left between them. CDR3 bases: TGTGCCAGCAGCTACCAGGGCCGGACCGGGGAGCTGTTTTTT. Protein: CASSYQGRTGELFF. Full variable domain (rest looked up from reference TRBV5-6 and TRBJ2-2): DAGVTQSPTHLIKTRGQQVTLRCSPKSGHDTVSWYQQALGQGPQFIFQYYEEEERQRGNFPDRFSGHQFPNYSSELNVNALLLGDSALYLCASSYQGRTGELFFGEGSRLTVL.

This clone was found once. This sequence joins TRBV19 and TRBJ2-3; D is uncertain. The germline V gene encodes CDR1 LNHDA and CDR2 SQIVND (reference sequence). The CDR3 totals 15 residues. Trimming stripped 3 bases from V and 3 bases from J, with 13 bases between. CDR3 residues: CASSMIGSLTDTQYF. The CDR3 nucleotides are TGTGCCAGTAGTATGATCGGTAGTCTAACAGATACGCAGTATTTT. Together with reference TRBV19 and TRBJ2-3, the CDR3 gives the full variable domain: DGGITQSPKYLFRKEGQNVTLSCEQNLNHDAMYWYRQDPGQGLRLIYYSQIVNDFQKGDIAEGYSVSREKKESFPLTVTSAQKNPTAFYLCASSMIGSLTDTQYFGPGTRLTVL.

The chain carries TRBV7-8 and TRBJ2-7; 9 positions match TRBD2. The V and J ends lost 2 bases and 4 bases, in that order; junction bases with no gene match: 15. CDR1 is SGHVS and CDR2 is FQNEAQ in the germline V gene. The CDR3 runs to 18 residues. The CDR3 sequence: CASSLLGGRAGYWYEQYF. CDR3 nucleotide sequence: TGTGCCAGCAGCTTACTAGGCGGGAGGGCCGGATATTGGTACGAGCAGTACTTC.

The V call is TRBV6-5, the J call TRBJ1-5; tentatively, D is TRBD1 (6 bases). Trimming removed 5 bases at V and 5 bases at J, with 16 bases between. CDR1 and CDR2 from the germline V gene are MNHEY and SVGAGI. The CDR3 length is 15 residues. CDR3 coding DNA: TGTGCCAGCAGTAGGATGGGGGGGGCCGATCAGCCCCAGCATTTT. Translated, it gives CASSRMGGADQPQHF.